This T cell receptor beta chain was sequenced during a study of CD8 T cells in Susac syndrome. Findings of the study overall: As acknowledged by the study, its TCR sequencing and HLA analysis included a relatively small number of individuals.

A quantity of about 0.45 to 1 ug RNA underwent reverse transcription using random hexamers. Each CDR3 protein gets one entry after TCRdb re-called the immunoSEQ multiplex PCR reads with MiXCR. The data contain tens of thousands of distinct CDR3 sequences, under 95% of them singletons. Sequencing of TCR beta was undertaken in CD8+ and CD4+ T cells derived from blood. Controls matched for sex and age were healthy donors. TEMRA cells were enriched by FACS, and CD4+ and CD8+ T cells were negatively isolated. The length of the CDR3 is 16 residues. V was pared by 7 bases and J by 0 bases, with 15 bases of the junction left unmatched. Germline CDR1 and CDR2: SQVTM and ANQGSEA. As concerns this clonotype: Its antigen is not identified.

The specimen sequenced was CD8+ T cells from PBMCs. The chain recombines TRBV29-1 with TRBJ2-7; 7 positions agree with TRBD2. The origin of this receptor is a human donor in good health. The CDR3 here is CSAESPGRDYSYEQYF. As DNA, the CDR3 is TGCAGCGCCGAATCCCCTGGCAGGGACTACTCCTACGAGCAGTACTTC.